This TCR beta chain was documented in a study of T-cell reconstitution after alpha-beta-depleted transplantation in children. This CDR3 contains 12 residues. Germline V CDR1 and CDR2: GTSNPN, SVGIG (reference sequence). Trimming left V 5 bases short and J 8 bases short, with 15 bases between. Unique molecular identifiers were incorporated when the TCRbeta library was constructed. TCRdb independently ran MiXCR on the PCR reads; one entry per CDR3 protein. The sample has about 460,000 distinct CDR3 sequences; 12% are singletons. This clonotype appeared a few times. The chain uses TRBV30 and TRBJ1-1; D ambiguous. The clonotype was recovered from a human donor who donated a stem cell graft to a child with combined immunodeficiency. The specimen was PBMCs from the stem cell graft donor, collected from the stem cell graft. The CDR3 DNA is TGTGCCTGGGCAGACGGGTTGGGGGAAGCTTTCTTT. Protein: CAWADGLGEAFF. The variable domain in full, with the rest retrieved from reference TRBV30 and TRBJ1-1, is SQTIHQWPATLVQPVGSPLSLECTVEGTSNPNLYWYRQAAGRGLQLLFYSVGIGQISSEVPQNLSASRPQDRQFILSSKKLLLSDSGFYLCAWADGLGEAFFGQGTRLTVV.